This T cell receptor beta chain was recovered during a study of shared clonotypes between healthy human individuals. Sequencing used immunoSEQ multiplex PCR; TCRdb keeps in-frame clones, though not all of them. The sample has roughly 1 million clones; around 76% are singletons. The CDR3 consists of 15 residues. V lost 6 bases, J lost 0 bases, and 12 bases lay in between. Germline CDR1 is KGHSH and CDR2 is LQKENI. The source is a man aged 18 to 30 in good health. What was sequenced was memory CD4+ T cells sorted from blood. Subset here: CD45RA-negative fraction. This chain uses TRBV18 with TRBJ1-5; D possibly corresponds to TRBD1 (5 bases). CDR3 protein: CASSMTVDSNQPQHF. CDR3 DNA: TGTGCCAGCTCTATGACAGTCGATAGCAATCAGCCCCAGCATTTT.